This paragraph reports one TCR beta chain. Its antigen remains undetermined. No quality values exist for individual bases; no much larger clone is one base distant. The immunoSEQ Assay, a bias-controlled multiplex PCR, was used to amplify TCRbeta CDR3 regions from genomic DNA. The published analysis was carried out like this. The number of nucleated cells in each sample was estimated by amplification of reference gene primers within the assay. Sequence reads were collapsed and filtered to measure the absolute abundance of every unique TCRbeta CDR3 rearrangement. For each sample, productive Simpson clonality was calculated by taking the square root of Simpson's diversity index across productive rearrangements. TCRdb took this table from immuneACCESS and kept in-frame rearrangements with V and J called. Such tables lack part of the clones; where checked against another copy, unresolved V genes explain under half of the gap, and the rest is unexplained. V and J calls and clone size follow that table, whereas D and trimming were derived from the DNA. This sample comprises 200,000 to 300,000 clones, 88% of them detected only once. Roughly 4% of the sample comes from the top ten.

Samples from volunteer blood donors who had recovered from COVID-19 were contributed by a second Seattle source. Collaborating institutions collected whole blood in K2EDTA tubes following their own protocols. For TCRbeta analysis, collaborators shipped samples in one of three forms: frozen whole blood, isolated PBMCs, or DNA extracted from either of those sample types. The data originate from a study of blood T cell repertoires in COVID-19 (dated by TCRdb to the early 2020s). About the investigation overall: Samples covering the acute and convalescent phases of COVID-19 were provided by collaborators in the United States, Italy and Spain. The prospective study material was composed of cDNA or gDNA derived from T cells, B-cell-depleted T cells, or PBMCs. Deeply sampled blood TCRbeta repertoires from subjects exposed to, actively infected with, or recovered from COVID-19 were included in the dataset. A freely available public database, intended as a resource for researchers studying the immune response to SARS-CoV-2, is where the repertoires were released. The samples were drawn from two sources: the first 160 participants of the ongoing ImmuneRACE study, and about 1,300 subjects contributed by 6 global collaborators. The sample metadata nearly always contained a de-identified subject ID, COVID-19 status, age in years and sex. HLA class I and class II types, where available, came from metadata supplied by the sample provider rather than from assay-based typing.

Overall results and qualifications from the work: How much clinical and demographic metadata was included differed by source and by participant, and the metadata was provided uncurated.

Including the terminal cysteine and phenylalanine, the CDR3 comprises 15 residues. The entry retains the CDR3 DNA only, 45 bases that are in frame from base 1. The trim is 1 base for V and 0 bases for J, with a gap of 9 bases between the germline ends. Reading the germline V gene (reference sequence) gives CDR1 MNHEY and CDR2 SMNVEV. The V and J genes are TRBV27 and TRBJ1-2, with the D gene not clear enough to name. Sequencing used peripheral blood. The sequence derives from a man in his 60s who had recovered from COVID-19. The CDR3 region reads CASSLWPEANYGYTF. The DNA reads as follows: TGTGCCAGCAGTTTATGGCCAGAAGCTAACTATGGCTACACCTTC.